This passage covers 2 T cell receptor beta chains from one sample sequenced in a study of early T cells in non-severe SARS-CoV-2 infection. One entry per CDR3 protein, called by TCRdb with MiXCR from the 5' RACE reads. Of about 110,000 distinct CDR3 sequences detected, 12% appear once; the ten largest clones hold around 3%. Material: whole blood. Receptors originate from an adult who was a healthcare worker with PCR-confirmed SARS-CoV-2 infection or an uninfected control (not recorded which).

This chain uses TRBV7-2 with TRBJ1-4; no clear D. The CDR3 is made up of 18 amino acids. Germline values: CDR1 SGHTA, CDR2 FQGNSA. The ends were cut back, 3 bases at V and 0 bases at J, with 17 bases in the middle. In DNA, the CDR3 is TGTGCCAGCAGCTTTTCAGGACGACAAAGATCAACTAATGAAAAACTGTTTTTT. This encodes CASSFSGRQRSTNEKLFF.

This chain uses TRBV10-3 with TRBJ1-1; D ambiguous. The CDR3 totals 11 residues. CDR1 is ENHRY, CDR2 SYGVKD, per germline. V lost 6 bases to trimming and J lost 0 bases, with 2 bases between them. Here the CDR3 reads CAIRLNTEAFF. CDR3 DNA sequence: TGTGCCATCAGGTTGAACACTGAAGCTTTCTTT.